Listed below are T cell receptor beta chains from one sample, sequenced in a study of T cells in localized non-small cell lung cancer. Sequencing used immunoSEQ multiplex PCR; TCRdb keeps in-frame clones, though not all of them. The data hold 55,000 to 80,000 clones, with 80% to 90% observed a single time. The input for sequencing was peripheral blood, taken before any cancer treatment. Source of these receptors: a female donor older than 55 with stage I lung adenocarcinoma. The CDR3 runs from the conserved cysteine through the conserved F or W.

CDR3	V	J
CASSSDRGGEKLFF	TRBV7-9	TRBJ1-4
CASSQAQGAGGYTF	TRBV4-2	TRBJ1-2
CASSPQTSGGAGEQYF	TRBV7-6	TRBJ2-7
CSVDLTGGVGGYTF	TRBV29-1	TRBJ1-2
CASTRGTGGGGTEAFF	TRBV5-6	TRBJ1-1
CASSQASHRTGSDGYTF	TRBV4-1	TRBJ1-2
CASSQDTTGSYNEQFF	TRBV4-2	TRBJ2-1
CASSFPRVLDTEAFF	TRBV11-2	TRBJ1-1
CATRGVGENNEQFF	TRBV5-1	TRBJ2-1
CASSLVMARTNLEKETQYF	TRBV11-2	TRBJ2-5
CASSLFHGELFF	TRBV7-3	TRBJ2-2
CASSPERTGMRQHF	TRBV6-5	TRBJ1-5
CASSEMTGTTEAFF	TRBV18	TRBJ1-1
CASSPPGGYGYTF	TRBV5-6	TRBJ1-2
CASSLLAATDTQYF	TRBV7-9	TRBJ2-3
CASSEAKLQYF	TRBV25-1	TRBJ2-7